This T cell receptor (beta chain) is from a study of identifying expanded T cells in peripheral blood. The CDR3 loop spans 12 amino acids. Germline CDR1 is MDHEN and CDR2 is SYDVKM. Trimming cost V 3 bases and J 8 bases, with 8 bases left between them. Findings and caveats of the study: Across healthy donors, higher total template counts meant significantly greater roughly 2-week count variance. Over two and four weeks, about 15 and 19 clones changed, versus around 1.3 between replicates.

The assay was immunoSEQ multiplex PCR, and TCRdb's table has in-frame clones only and misses some. The sample yields approximately 79,000 clones, roughly 90% seen once. No infections or other immune events were documented during collection. For this clone: The antigen remains undetermined.

Sequenced input: blood. The chain combines TRBV28 with TRBJ2-1; D is tentatively TRBD1 or TRBD2 (5 bases each). The sequence came from a person aged 18-70 years in good health. The CDR3 loop is CASSFGADEQFF. The CDR3 nucleotides read TGTGCCAGCAGTTTCGGGGCCGATGAGCAGTTCTTC.